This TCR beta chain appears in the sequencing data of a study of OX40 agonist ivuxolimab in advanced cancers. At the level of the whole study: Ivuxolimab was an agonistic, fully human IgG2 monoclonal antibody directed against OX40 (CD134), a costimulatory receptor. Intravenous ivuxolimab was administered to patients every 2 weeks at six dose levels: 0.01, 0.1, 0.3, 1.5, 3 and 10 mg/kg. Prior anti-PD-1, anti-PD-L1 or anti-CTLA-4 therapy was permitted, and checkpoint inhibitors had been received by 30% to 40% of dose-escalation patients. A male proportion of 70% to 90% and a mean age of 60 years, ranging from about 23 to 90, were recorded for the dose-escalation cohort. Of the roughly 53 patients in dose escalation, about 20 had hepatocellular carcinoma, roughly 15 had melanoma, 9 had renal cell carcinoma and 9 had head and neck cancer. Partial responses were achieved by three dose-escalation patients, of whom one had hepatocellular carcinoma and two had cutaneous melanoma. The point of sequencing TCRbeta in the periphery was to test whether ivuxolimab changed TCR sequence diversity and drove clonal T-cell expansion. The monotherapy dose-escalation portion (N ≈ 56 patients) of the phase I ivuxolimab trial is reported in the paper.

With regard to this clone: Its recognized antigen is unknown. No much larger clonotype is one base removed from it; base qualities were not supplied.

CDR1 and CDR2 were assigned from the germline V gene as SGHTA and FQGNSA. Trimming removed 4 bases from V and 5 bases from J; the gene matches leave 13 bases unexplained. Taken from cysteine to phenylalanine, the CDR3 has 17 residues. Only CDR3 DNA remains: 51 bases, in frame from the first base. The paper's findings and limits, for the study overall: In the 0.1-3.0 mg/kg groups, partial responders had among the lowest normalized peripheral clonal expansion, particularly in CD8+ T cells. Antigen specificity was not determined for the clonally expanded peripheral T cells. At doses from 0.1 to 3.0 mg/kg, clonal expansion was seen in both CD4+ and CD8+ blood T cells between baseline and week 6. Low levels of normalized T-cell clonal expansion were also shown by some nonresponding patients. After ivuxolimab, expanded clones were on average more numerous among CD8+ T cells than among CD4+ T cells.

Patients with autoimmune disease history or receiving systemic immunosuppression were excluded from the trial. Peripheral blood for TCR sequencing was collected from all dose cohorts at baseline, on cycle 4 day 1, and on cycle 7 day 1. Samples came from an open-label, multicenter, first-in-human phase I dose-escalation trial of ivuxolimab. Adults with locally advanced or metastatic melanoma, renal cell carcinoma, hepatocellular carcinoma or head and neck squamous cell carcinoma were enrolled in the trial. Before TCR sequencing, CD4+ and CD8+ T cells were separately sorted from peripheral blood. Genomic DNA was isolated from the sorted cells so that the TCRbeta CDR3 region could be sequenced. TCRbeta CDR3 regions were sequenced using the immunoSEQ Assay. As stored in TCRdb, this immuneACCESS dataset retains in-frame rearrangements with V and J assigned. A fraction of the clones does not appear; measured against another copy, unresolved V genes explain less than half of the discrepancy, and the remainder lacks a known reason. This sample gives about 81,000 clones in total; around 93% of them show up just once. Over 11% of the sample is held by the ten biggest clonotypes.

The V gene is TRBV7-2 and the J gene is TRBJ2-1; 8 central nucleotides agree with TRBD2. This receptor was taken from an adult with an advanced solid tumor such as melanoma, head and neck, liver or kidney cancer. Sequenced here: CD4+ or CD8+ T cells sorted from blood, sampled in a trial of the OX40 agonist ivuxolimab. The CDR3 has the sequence CASSSRWDAGGHNEQFF. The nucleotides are TGTGCCAGCAGCTCCCGCTGGGACGCGGGAGGACACAATGAGCAGTTCTTC.